The text below deals with one T cell receptor (beta chain). Which antigen it targets is not known. Nothing much larger sits one base from this clone, and base qualities are not available. The entire amount of isolated RNA was reverse transcribed using the High Capacity cDNA Reverse Transcription Kit, so the sequenced TCRB transcripts were expressed ones. Naive, central memory and regulatory T cell samples underwent deep immunoSEQ sequencing, averaging about 3.5 million total reads per sample. After sorted cells were lysed in RLT buffer, RNA was extracted with DNase-treated RNeasy Micro or Mini kits, with the choice depending on cell number. Each cell subset was processed separately to prevent cross-contamination, with patient and healthy donor samples processed together. TCRB sequences were amplified from cDNA with the immunoSEQ multiplex PCR, producing 87-bp fragments spanning the CDR3 region. The amplicons were sequenced using the Illumina HiSeq platform. Regarding the original processing steps: Synthetic template baselines were used to correct PCR bias computationally, reads within Hamming distance 2 were collapsed together, and singletons that could not be merged were discarded. Reads were aligned against IMGT so that V, D and J genes, CDR3 length and insertions or deletions at six rearrangement sites could be assigned. Clonotype counts were normalized to sorted cell number within each subset before computing true diversity and Gini coefficients with the tcR R package. The overlap coefficient, calculated on TCRB nucleotide sequences, was used to measure repertoire sharing. As a proxy for the pre-selection repertoire, out-of-frame TCRB sequences from naive cells were analyzed. TCRdb provides this immuneACCESS table in a form limited to in-frame rearrangements. Some clones are lacking; in checked studies, under half of them reflect an unresolved V gene, and why the rest are absent is not known. For V, J and clone size, that table is used; D and trimming come from the DNA. The table for this sample lists under 500,000 clones; over 25% of them were counted only once. About 0.065% of the sample is held by the ten biggest clonotypes.

This specimen belongs to a study of beta chain features in type 1 diabetes (dated by TCRdb to the late 2010s). For context, the study as a whole: Patients and healthy donors did not differ in mean age, gender distribution, total cell number or subset yield. Across all samples, 107,917,701 sorted cells were examined, and cell number per subset correlated strongly with RNA yield. The study compared TCRB repertoires of sorted circulating CD4+ T cell subsets between recently diagnosed type 1 diabetes patients and matched healthy donors. Regulatory and stem cell-like memory subsets were obtained from only 8 patients and roughly 8 healthy donors, while naive and central memory subsets were obtained from all 28 donors. What the work shows at the level of the full study, not this receptor alone: Because cDNA was sequenced instead of genomic DNA, activated cells with high expression could be over-represented, although the groups did not differ in activation or CD3 levels. Patients with type 1 diabetes made fewer insertions and deleted more nucleotides at VDJ recombination sites, implying thymic rearrangement abnormalities. HLA sub-analyses involved small numbers of individuals, so any influence of HLA type on TCRB rearrangement remained unresolved. In all four CD4+ subsets, TCRB CDR3 length was moderately but significantly shorter in type 1 diabetes patients. Shorter templates might have been favored by PCR, but patient and control samples were amplified and corrected together, so both groups would have been affected equally by any skew. The naive, central memory and regulatory TCRB repertoires appeared to resemble one another more closely among patients than among healthy donors.

Each donor gave one peripheral blood draw, roughly 0.11 L on average, collected into heparinised tubes. A BD FACSAria II and a panel including CD45RO, CCR7, CD25, CD127, CD95 and CD27 were used to sort naive, central memory, regulatory and stem cell-like memory CD4+ T cells. Purity was above 95% for every sorted population. PBMCs were separated immediately by Lymphoprep density gradient centrifugation and were stained directly, without being cultured. So that batch effects would be minimized, each experiment stained and sorted samples in pairs, pairing one healthy donor with one patient. V and J are truncated by 4 bases and 7 bases respectively, leaving an intervening sequence of 8 bases. Including the terminal cysteine and phenylalanine, the CDR3 comprises 12 residues. This entry keeps only the CDR3 DNA: 36 bases, framed from base 1. The germline V gene sets CDR1 to SGHDN and CDR2 to FVKESK.

The sequence was collected from a man younger than 35 in good health. The sample taken for sequencing was naive CD4+ T cells from blood. Interpreted using the paper, the cell subset or site label stands for: true naive CD4+ T cells. Recombination connected TRBV14 to TRBJ2-1; confidence is insufficient to name the D gene. The CDR3 protein is CASSPGWNEQFF. The sequenced DNA: TGTGCCAGCAGCCCCGGGTGGAATGAGCAGTTCTTC.